This TCR beta chain comes out of a study of cytomegalovirus exposure and HLA in healthy donors. Assay: immunoSEQ multiplex PCR; the TCRdb copy retains only in-frame clones and omits some. The sample records approximately 300,000 clones, roughly nine tenths being singletons. Unmatched junction bases numbered 9, after V lost 5 bases and J lost 6 bases. The CDR3 contains 16 residues. Per germline, CDR1 LGHNA and CDR2 YNFKEQ. The V gene is TRBV4-2, the J gene TRBJ1-6, with 8 bases matching TRBD1. This TCR derives from a woman in her 30s in good health and CMV-seropositive. The specimen sequenced was PBMCs. CDR3 coding DNA: TGTGCCAGCAGCTACGCCACGGGACAGGTTAATTCACCCCTCCACTTT. It specifies CASSYATGQVNSPLHF.